This T cell receptor (beta chain) derives from a study of blood T cell repertoires in COVID-19. Study as a whole: Researchers got acute and convalescent COVID-19 samples from the United States, Italy and Spain. The analysed material was cDNA or gDNA that came from T cells, B-cell-depleted T cells, or PBMCs.

This table comes from immunoSEQ multiplex PCR, and its TCRdb copy is limited to in-frame clones, with some not included. The sample lists roughly 300,000 clones; around nine tenths were seen once. Germline V gene data show CDR1 as LGHNA and CDR2 as YNFKEQ. This CDR3 spans 16 amino acids. V was clipped by 0 bases and J by 1 base, with 12 bases between them. The TCR comes from a woman aged 30 to 39 with COVID-19, enrolled during active disease. The rearrangement uses TRBV4-2 and TRBJ1-1, with TRBD1 as a possible D gene (6 bases). Specimen: peripheral blood. This CDR3 is CASSQEVGGANTEAFF. In DNA, the CDR3 is TGTGCCAGCAGCCAAGAAGTCGGGGGGGCGAACACTGAAGCTTTCTTT.